One and the same sample provided the 18 T cell receptor beta chains below, sequenced in a study of cytomegalovirus exposure and HLA in healthy donors. This PCR relied on a set of 60 Vbeta primers and 13 Jbeta primers. Measured with immunoSEQ multiplex PCR; TCRdb has only the in-frame clones, and not every one. The sample consists of some 70,000 clones, approximately 88% of them appearing once. Sequences were obtained from PBMCs. The source of these receptors is a woman aged 45 to 65 in good health and CMV-seronegative.

The chain has TRBV7-8 and TRBJ1-1; 7 bases map to TRBD1. The CDR3 is 14 amino acids. The trim removed 8 bases at V and 5 bases at J, leaving 11 bases unmatched. CDR1 is SGHVS and CDR2 is FQNEAQ in the germline V gene. The CDR3 DNA is TGTGCCAGCTACAAGGAGACAGGGAGGACTGAAGCTTTCTTT. It is translated as CASYKETGRTEAFF.

The chain carries TRBV7-2 and TRBJ2-2; 7 bases map to TRBD2. The germline V gene encodes CDR1 SGHTA and CDR2 FQGNSA. CDR3 length: 14 residues. Trimming removed 11 bases from V and 2 bases from J; junction bases left unmatched: 8. The CDR3 is CAHGRGSNTGELFF. The CDR3 DNA sequence: TGTGCCCACGGGCGGGGGTCTAACACCGGGGAGCTGTTTTTT.

The V call is TRBV19, the J call TRBJ1-2, with D perhaps TRBD1 (5 bases). Trimming pared 4 bases from V and 2 bases from J, leaving 23 bases between. CDR3 size: 18 residues. Germline loops: CDR1 LNHDA, CDR2 SQIVND (reference sequence). CDR3 in amino acids: CASSTAGLASSSNYGYTF. Here the CDR3 DNA reads TGTGCCAGTAGTACCGCAGGGTTAGCTTCGTCCTCGAACTATGGCTACACCTTC.

The V gene is TRBV27, the J gene TRBJ1-1; TRBD1 matches 12 bases. The CDR3 is 17 amino acids. V lost 5 bases and J lost 4; bases outside the gene matches: 11. CDR1 is MNHEY and CDR2 is SMNVEV in the germline V gene (reference sequence). CDR3 nucleotide sequence: TGTGCCAGCAGTCCCTTCCGGGACAGGGGGCGCCTCACTGAAGCTTTCTTT. Protein sequence: CASSPFRDRGRLTEAFF.

The genes are TRBV27 and TRBJ1-2, with D possibly matching TRBD1 (5 bases). The V gene lost 0 bases and the J gene lost 7 bases, with 12 bases spanning the gap. CDR1 and CDR2 (germline): MNHEY, SMNVEV (reference sequence). CDR3 length: 14 amino acids. The CDR3 DNA follows: TGTGCCAGCAGTTTATCGTCAGGGTCGAGTGGCTACACCTTC. It yields the protein CASSLSSGSSGYTF.

The chain uses TRBV9 and TRBJ2-7; 7 nucleotides line up with TRBD1. V lost 0 bases, J lost 4 bases, and 10 bases stayed unmatched. Germline V gene sequence: CDR1 SGDLS, CDR2 YYNGEE. This CDR3 contains 16 residues. CDR3 residues: CASSVATGQPIYEQYV. CDR3 sequence (DNA): TGTGCCAGCAGCGTAGCTACGGGACAGCCTATTTACGAGCAGTACGTC.

The chain recombines TRBV29-1 with TRBJ2-5; 7 bases are a match to TRBD1. The CDR3 is 12 residues long. The V gene end was trimmed by 4 bases and the J gene end by 5 bases; junction bases not matched to a gene: 4. Germline lookup yields CDR1 SQVTM and CDR2 ANQGSEA. CDR3 region: CSVAGTVETQYF. The CDR3 DNA sequence: TGCAGCGTTGCCGGGACAGTGGAGACCCAGTACTTC.

There are a few counts of this clone. The CDR3 bases are TGCGCCAGCAGCTTGGGGGACACGTCTGAAGCTTTCTTT. This sequence encodes CASSLGDTSEAFF. The chain carries TRBV5-1 and TRBJ1-1, with D tentatively TRBD1 (6 bases). Germline V gene data show CDR1 as SGHRS and CDR2 as YFSETQ. Trimming left V 0 bases short and J 6 bases short, with 9 bases between. CDR3 length: 13 residues.

This clone was found a few times. The chain joins TRBV18 to TRBJ1-1, with D hard to call. Trimming removed 2 bases from V and 5 bases from J, with 9 bases in between. The CDR3 has 13 residues. Germline assignment: CDR1 KGHSH and CDR2 LQKENI. CDR3 protein: CASSPLESTEAFF. As DNA, the CDR3 is TGTGCCAGCTCACCATTAGAGAGTACTGAAGCTTTCTTT.

This rearrangement joins TRBV5-6 to TRBJ1-2; tentative D call: TRBD1 (5 bases). V was clipped by 3 bases and J by 14 bases, with 20 bases between them. Per the germline V gene, CDR1 is SGHDT and CDR2 is YYEEEE. CDR3 length: 13 residues. The CDR3 spells CASSSNARGSRTF. The DNA for the CDR3 is TGTGCCAGCAGCTCCAATGCTAGGGGAAGTAGAACCTTC.

A single count supports this clone. The chain links TRBV6-5 to TRBJ2-5; possibly TRBD2 for D (5 bases). CDR1 and CDR2 from the germline V gene are MNHEY and SVGAGI. V was trimmed by 0 bases and J by 5 bases, leaving 13 bases between them. The CDR3 length is 15 residues. The CDR3 loop reads CASSYSTPREETQYF. The CDR3 DNA sequence: TGTGCCAGCAGTTACTCGACTCCGAGGGAGGAGACCCAGTACTTC.

The chain has TRBV20-1 and TRBJ1-1, with 7 positions matching TRBD1. The CDR3 extends over 10 amino acids. Germline lookup yields CDR1 DFQATT and CDR2 SNEGSKA (reference sequence). Losses at the gene ends were 5 bases for V and 11 bases for J; bases not matched to a gene: 5. CDR3 coding DNA: TGCAGTGCTTTACAGGGGAGGGCTTTCTTT. Encoded protein: CSALQGRAFF.

This chain links TRBV28 with TRBJ2-1; 9 positions agree with TRBD2. Per the germline V gene, CDR1 is MDHEN and CDR2 is SYDVKM. The V gene end was trimmed by 6 bases and the J gene end by 9 bases; junction bases not matched to a gene: 15. The CDR3 runs to 16 residues. This CDR3 reads CASSSLGLAGLGEQFF. The CDR3 nucleotides read TGTGCCAGCAGCTCCTTGGGGCTAGCGGGACTCGGTGAGCAGTTCTTC.

The V gene is TRBV19, the J gene TRBJ2-2; 8 bases are a match to TRBD1. Trimming cost V 1 base and J 1 base; bases outside gene matches: 2. The CDR3 runs 16 residues. Looked up from germline, CDR1 is LNHDA and CDR2 is SQIVND (reference sequence). CDR3 nucleotides: TGTGCCAGTAGTATAGTCGGGACAGGGAACACCGGGGAGCTGTTTTTT. Residues: CASSIVGTGNTGELFF.

This chain links TRBV7-9 with TRBJ2-7; 8 bases are shared with TRBD2. Germline CDR1 and CDR2: SEHNR and FQNEAQ (reference sequence). The CDR3 has 13 amino acids. V shed 2 bases and J 4 bases; nucleotides not matched to a gene: 1. The CDR3 bases are TGTGCCAGCAGCTTAAGCGGGGGATACGAGCAGTACTTC. This encodes CASSLSGGYEQYF.

Regarding this clone: One junction end disagrees with the germline gene, perhaps due to a read error. The chain has TRBV7-7 and TRBJ2-2; the D gene is possibly TRBD2 (5 bases). From germline, CDR1 is SSHAT and CDR2 FNYEAQ (reference sequence). The CDR3 is 17 residues long. CDR3 loop: CASSKIRSQRGTGELFF. In nucleotides, the CDR3 is TGTGCTAGCAGCAAAATCAGGAGCCAAAGAGGGACCGGGGAGCTGTTTTTT.

The gene calls are TRBV13 and TRBJ2-5; 7 bases are a match to TRBD1. V was pared by 4 bases and J by 1 base, with 6 bases of the junction left unmatched. The CDR3 runs 15 residues. Germline assignment: CDR1 PRHDT and CDR2 FYEKMQ (reference sequence). CDR3 sequence reads: CASSSRQGLQETQYF. The CDR3 DNA is TGTGCCAGCAGCTCCCGACAGGGCCTCCAAGAGACCCAGTACTTC. The full variable domain, completed using reference TRBV13 and TRBJ2-5, is AAGVIQSPRHLIKEKRETATLKCYPIPRHDTVYWYQQGPGQDPQFLISFYEKMQSDKGSIPDRFSAQQFSDYHSELNMSSLELGDSALYFCASSSRQGLQETQYFGPGTRLLVL.

The chain joins TRBV6-5 to TRBJ2-1; tentatively, D is TRBD2 (6 bases). Trimming cost V 6 bases and J 5 bases, with 17 bases left between them. CDR1 is MNHEY and CDR2 is SVGAGI in the germline V gene. The CDR3 totals 15 residues. CDR3 loop: CASSPGGLGHNEQFF. The DNA of the CDR3 is TGTGCCAGCAGCCCCGGGGGACTGGGCCACAATGAGCAGTTCTTC.